This TCR beta chain originates from a study of chemoradiotherapy in HPV16-positive cancers. About the research overall: Candidate HPV-specific T-cell clones and common TCR motifs came from functional assays in a couple of HPV16-positive patients. Notes on the study in general: Only a couple of HPV16-positive patients supplied the functional HPV-specificity definition. Candidate HPV-specific clones and E7-related TCR motifs grew in tumor during treatment. HPV-responsive T-cell expansion during chemoradiotherapy was linked to improved recurrence-free survival in HPV16-positive patients.

Comments on this clone: Its antigen remains unidentified.

TCRdb's copy holds only in-frame clones and misses some; the assay was immunoSEQ multiplex PCR. The sample carries tens of thousands of clones, roughly nine tenths recorded once. The sequence was collected from a human donor with HPV-associated anogenital cancer. The sample consisted of blood, taken from a patient who underwent chemoradiotherapy.

The CDR3 DNA follows: TGTGCCAGCAGGGGACAGGGTATGAACACTGAAGCTTTCTTT. Translated, it gives CASRGQGMNTEAFF. V and J are TRBV6-6 and TRBJ1-1; 9 bases align to TRBD1. Per the germline V gene, CDR1 is MNHNY and CDR2 is SVGAGI (reference sequence). The CDR3 totals 14 residues. Trimming took 6 bases from V and 0 from J; bases not matched to a gene: 2.